These T cell receptor beta chains were read from a single sample in a study of control samples from healthy donors and cancer patients. Assay used: immunoSEQ multiplex PCR; TCRdb lists only in-frame clones, some missing. In the table there are around 100,000 clones, approximately 90% of which are singletons. The sequenced sample was blood. These TCRs come from a man aged 25-45 years in good health. Each CDR3 is given with its conserved first and last residue. Each record gives: V gene, clone size, D gene, J gene, CDR3 protein, CDR3 DNA. The D gene is left open where the match is weak. Clone size, where shown, is once, few, many, or a class for clones that have expanded.

v_gene: TRBV7-2
abundance: -
d_gene: TRBD1
j_gene: TRBJ2-5
CDR3aa: CASSLGGTAQETQYF
CDR3nt: TGTGCCAGCAGCTTAGGTGGGACAGCTCAAGAGACCCAGTACTTC

v_gene: TRBV27
abundance: -
d_gene: -
j_gene: TRBJ1-6
CDR3aa: CASSLSRRGDGAPLHF
CDR3nt: TGTGCCAGCAGTTTATCACGTCGGGGGGATGGTGCGCCCCTCCACTTT

v_gene: TRBV10-2
abundance: large
d_gene: -
j_gene: TRBJ1-4
CDR3aa: CASTGHLNEKLFF
CDR3nt: TGCGCCAGCACCGGACACCTTAATGAAAAACTGTTTTTT

v_gene: TRBV28
abundance: -
d_gene: -
j_gene: TRBJ1-1
CDR3aa: CASSHTGSRTEAFF
CDR3nt: TGTGCCAGCAGTCATACAGGGTCGCGGACTGAAGCTTTCTTT

v_gene: TRBV2
abundance: -
d_gene: -
j_gene: TRBJ2-7
CDR3aa: CASRGDTLRNLNSYEQYF
CDR3nt: TGTGCCAGCAGGGGGGACACCTTGAGGAACCTAAACTCCTACGAGCAGTACTTC

v_gene: TRBV7-9
abundance: once
d_gene: -
j_gene: TRBJ1-4
CDR3aa: CASSLFEGANEKLFF
CDR3nt: TGTGCCAGCAGCTTATTCGAGGGGGCTAATGAAAAACTGTTTTTT

v_gene: TRBV2
abundance: few
d_gene: -
j_gene: TRBJ1-2
CDR3aa: CASWWITGIYGYTF
CDR3nt: TGTGCCAGCTGGTGGATAACAGGGATCTATGGCTACACCTTC

v_gene: TRBV19
abundance: -
d_gene: -
j_gene: TRBJ2-1
CDR3aa: CASSIDFTGSQNEQFF
CDR3nt: TGTGCCAGTAGTATAGATTTTACAGGGAGTCAAAATGAGCAGTTCTTC

v_gene: TRBV6-4
abundance: -
d_gene: -
j_gene: TRBJ1-1
CDR3aa: CASSAHGGTNTEAFF
CDR3nt: TGTGCCAGCAGTGCCCACGGGGGGACGAACACTGAAGCTTTCTTT

v_gene: TRBV7-3
abundance: -
d_gene: -
j_gene: TRBJ2-2
CDR3aa: CASSPQGTGELFF
CDR3nt: TGTGCCAGCAGCCCGCAGGGCACCGGGGAGCTGTTTTTT

v_gene: TRBV18
abundance: -
d_gene: -
j_gene: TRBJ1-1
CDR3aa: CASSARANTEAFF
CDR3nt: TGTGCCAGCTCGGCCCGGGCTAACACTGAAGCTTTCTTT

v_gene: TRBV7-9
abundance: -
d_gene: -
j_gene: TRBJ2-7
CDR3aa: CASQANYEQYF
CDR3nt: TGTGCCAGCCAGGCCAACTACGAGCAGTACTTC

v_gene: TRBV2
abundance: -
d_gene: TRBD1
j_gene: TRBJ1-1
CDR3aa: CASSADRGRDHEAFF
CDR3nt: TGTGCCAGCAGTGCGGACAGGGGGCGCGACCATGAAGCTTTCTTT

v_gene: TRBV7-2
abundance: -
d_gene: -
j_gene: TRBJ2-7
CDR3aa: CASSLSIQAGVGEQYF
CDR3nt: TGTGCCAGCAGCTTAAGTATTCAGGCCGGGGTTGGCGAGCAGTACTTC

v_gene: TRBV11-2
abundance: once
d_gene: -
j_gene: TRBJ1-2
CDR3aa: CASSPGTMITGYTF
CDR3nt: TGTGCCAGCAGCCCGGGGACCATGATTACGGGCTACACCTTC

v_gene: TRBV15
abundance: few
d_gene: TRBD1
j_gene: TRBJ1-1
CDR3aa: CATSRAGGREKAFF
CDR3nt: TGTGCCACCAGCAGAGCAGGGGGCAGGGAGAAAGCTTTCTTT

v_gene: TRBV18
abundance: once
d_gene: -
j_gene: TRBJ2-3
CDR3aa: CGVAGGVADTQYF
CDR3nt: TGTGGAGTCGCAGGAGGAGTCGCAGATACGCAGTATTTT

v_gene: TRBV29-1
abundance: -
d_gene: TRBD2
j_gene: TRBJ2-2
CDR3aa: CSVLAGGNTGELFF
CDR3nt: TGCAGCGTTCTAGCGGGGGGGAACACCGGGGAGCTGTTTTTT

v_gene: TRBV10-1
abundance: -
d_gene: TRBD2
j_gene: TRBJ2-1
CDR3aa: CASSEDSGYYNEQFF
CDR3nt: TGCGCCAGCAGTGAGGATAGCGGGTATTACAATGAGCAGTTCTTC

v_gene: TRBV29-1
abundance: -
d_gene: TRBD2
j_gene: TRBJ2-7
CDR3aa: CSAQTSGGYEQYF
CDR3nt: TGCAGCGCTCAGACTAGCGGTGGCTACGAGCAGTACTTC

v_gene: TRBV29-1
abundance: -
d_gene: TRBD2
j_gene: TRBJ2-7
CDR3aa: CSATSGSHEQYF
CDR3nt: TGCAGCGCGACTAGCGGGAGCCACGAGCAGTACTTC

v_gene: TRBV27
abundance: -
d_gene: TRBD1
j_gene: TRBJ1-4
CDR3aa: CASSLWGQAEKLFF
CDR3nt: TGTGCCAGCAGTTTATGGGGACAGGCTGAGAAACTGTTTTTT

v_gene: TRBV24-1
abundance: -
d_gene: TRBD2
j_gene: TRBJ2-1
CDR3aa: CATSPGGAYNEQFF
CDR3nt: TGTGCCACCAGTCCCGGGGGGGCTTACAATGAGCAGTTCTTC

v_gene: TRBV5-1
abundance: -
d_gene: -
j_gene: TRBJ1-4
CDR3aa: CASSLEREEKLFF
CDR3nt: TGCGCCAGCAGCTTGGAGCGGGAGGAAAAACTGTTTTTT

v_gene: TRBV9
abundance: -
d_gene: TRBD2
j_gene: TRBJ2-1
CDR3aa: CASSGAGGANEQFF
CDR3nt: TGTGCCAGCAGCGGAGCCGGGGGGGCCAATGAGCAGTTCTTC

v_gene: TRBV6-5
abundance: -
d_gene: -
j_gene: TRBJ2-7
CDR3aa: CASRPRDSYEQYF
CDR3nt: TGTGCCAGCAGACCCAGGGATTCCTACGAGCAGTACTTC

v_gene: TRBV2
abundance: once
d_gene: -
j_gene: TRBJ1-2
CDR3aa: CASRGARVNYGYTF
CDR3nt: TGTGCCAGCAGGGGTGCTCGGGTTAACTATGGCTACACCTTC

v_gene: TRBV6-2/TRBV6-3
abundance: -
d_gene: TRBD1
j_gene: TRBJ1-5
CDR3aa: CASSSDRGNQPQHF
CDR3nt: TGTGCCAGCAGTTCGGACAGGGGGAATCAGCCCCAGCATTTT

v_gene: TRBV6-6
abundance: -
d_gene: TRBD1
j_gene: TRBJ1-4
CDR3aa: CASSYVQGEEKLFF
CDR3nt: TGTGCCAGCAGTTACGTCCAGGGGGAAGAAAAACTGTTTTTT

v_gene: TRBV18
abundance: -
d_gene: -
j_gene: TRBJ1-1
CDR3aa: CASSPPGGSTEAFF
CDR3nt: TGTGCCAGCTCACCACCAGGGGGGTCCACTGAAGCTTTCTTT

v_gene: TRBV6-4
abundance: -
d_gene: -
j_gene: TRBJ1-5
CDR3aa: CASSAQGGNQPQHF
CDR3nt: TGTGCCAGCAGTGCACAGGGAGGGAATCAGCCCCAGCATTTT

v_gene: TRBV30
abundance: -
d_gene: -
j_gene: TRBJ2-6
CDR3aa: CAWASPYSSGANVLTF
CDR3nt: TGTGCCTGGGCGTCACCTTACTCCTCTGGGGCCAACGTCCTGACTTTC

v_gene: TRBV7-2
abundance: -
d_gene: -
j_gene: TRBJ2-1
CDR3aa: CASSEYLGPGEQFF
CDR3nt: TGTGCCAGCAGCGAGTATTTAGGGCCGGGTGAGCAGTTCTTC

v_gene: TRBV2
abundance: -
d_gene: -
j_gene: TRBJ1-1
CDR3aa: CASSDQGLEAFF
CDR3nt: TGTGCCAGCAGTGATCAGGGGCTTGAAGCTTTCTTT

v_gene: TRBV7-9
abundance: -
d_gene: -
j_gene: TRBJ1-5
CDR3aa: CASSPDNQPQHF
CDR3nt: TGTGCCAGCAGCCCTGATAATCAGCCCCAGCATTTT

v_gene: TRBV9
abundance: -
d_gene: -
j_gene: TRBJ1-1
CDR3aa: CASSVYPTGIGNTEAFF
CDR3nt: TGTGCCAGCAGCGTATATCCGACAGGAATCGGGAACACTGAAGCTTTCTTT

v_gene: TRBV6-2/TRBV6-3
abundance: -
d_gene: -
j_gene: TRBJ1-5
CDR3aa: CASSFSGRGLSNQPQHF
CDR3nt: TGTGCCAGCAGCTTCAGCGGAAGGGGCCTGAGCAATCAGCCCCAGCATTTT

v_gene: TRBV12-3/TRBV12-4
abundance: -
d_gene: -
j_gene: TRBJ1-5
CDR3aa: CASRYRESQPQHF
CDR3nt: TGTGCCAGCAGATACAGGGAGTCTCAGCCCCAGCATTTT

v_gene: TRBV7-3
abundance: few
d_gene: TRBD2
j_gene: TRBJ2-2
CDR3aa: CASSSGGGGTGELFF
CDR3nt: TGTGCCAGCAGTAGCGGCGGGGGTGGCACCGGGGAGCTGTTTTTT

v_gene: TRBV5-6
abundance: -
d_gene: TRBD2
j_gene: TRBJ2-7
CDR3aa: CASSTWAGGTYEQYF
CDR3nt: TGTGCCAGCAGTACGTGGGCGGGAGGGACCTACGAGCAGTACTTC

v_gene: TRBV6-5
abundance: -
d_gene: TRBD1
j_gene: TRBJ2-3
CDR3aa: CASSYRGQGASDTQYF
CDR3nt: TGTGCCAGCAGTTACAGGGGACAGGGGGCGTCAGATACGCAGTATTTT

v_gene: TRBV28
abundance: -
d_gene: -
j_gene: TRBJ2-3
CDR3aa: CASSLSHLTDTQYF
CDR3nt: TGTGCCAGCAGTTTATCCCACTTGACAGATACGCAGTATTTT

v_gene: TRBV30
abundance: -
d_gene: -
j_gene: TRBJ2-5
CDR3aa: CAWSDPGRETQYF
CDR3nt: TGTGCCTGGAGTGATCCAGGGAGGGAGACCCAGTACTTC

v_gene: TRBV5-6
abundance: -
d_gene: TRBD2
j_gene: TRBJ2-2
CDR3aa: CASSSRAGGSAGELFF
CDR3nt: TGTGCCAGCAGCTCCCGGGCCGGGGGGTCGGCCGGGGAGCTGTTTTTT

v_gene: TRBV12-5
abundance: -
d_gene: -
j_gene: TRBJ1-2
CDR3aa: CASGFDLDQEGYTF
CDR3nt: TGTGCTAGTGGTTTCGACCTGGACCAGGAGGGCTACACCTTC

v_gene: TRBV9
abundance: -
d_gene: TRBD2
j_gene: TRBJ2-3
CDR3aa: CASSELTSGSSADTQYF
CDR3nt: TGTGCCAGCTCCGAGCTCACTAGCGGGTCGTCCGCAGATACGCAGTATTTT

v_gene: TRBV5-1
abundance: -
d_gene: -
j_gene: TRBJ2-1
CDR3aa: CASSGQNNEQFF
CDR3nt: TGCGCCAGCAGCGGACAGAACAATGAGCAGTTCTTC

v_gene: TRBV19
abundance: -
d_gene: TRBD1
j_gene: TRBJ1-1
CDR3aa: CASRTGLAYTEAFF
CDR3nt: TGTGCCAGTCGGACAGGGTTGGCATACACTGAAGCTTTCTTT

v_gene: TRBV24-1
abundance: once
d_gene: TRBD1
j_gene: TRBJ1-5
CDR3aa: CATSDRTGFRTQHF
CDR3nt: TGTGCCACCAGTGATCGGACAGGATTCAGGACCCAGCATTTT

v_gene: TRBV6-5
abundance: -
d_gene: TRBD1
j_gene: TRBJ1-3
CDR3aa: CASSAGTASGNTIYF
CDR3nt: TGTGCCAGCAGCGCCGGGACAGCCTCTGGAAACACCATATATTTT

v_gene: TRBV28
abundance: -
d_gene: -
j_gene: TRBJ2-4
CDR3aa: CASSLTARNIQYF
CDR3nt: TGTGCCAGCAGTTTGACAGCTAGAAACATTCAGTACTTC

v_gene: TRBV7-2
abundance: -
d_gene: TRBD1
j_gene: TRBJ2-2
CDR3aa: CAIRTGSNTGELFF
CDR3nt: TGTGCCATCCGGACAGGGTCGAACACCGGGGAGCTGTTTTTT

v_gene: TRBV30
abundance: -
d_gene: -
j_gene: TRBJ2-5
CDR3aa: CAWRVAATQETQYF
CDR3nt: TGTGCCTGGAGGGTAGCGGCAACACAAGAGACCCAGTACTTC

v_gene: TRBV7-8
abundance: -
d_gene: TRBD2
j_gene: TRBJ2-7
CDR3aa: CASSPVSGGEQYF
CDR3nt: TGTGCCAGCAGCCCGGTGAGCGGGGGGGAGCAGTACTTC

v_gene: TRBV5-6
abundance: many
d_gene: -
j_gene: TRBJ1-6
CDR3aa: CASSLLLEGNSPLHF
CDR3nt: TGTGCCAGCAGCTTGCTTTTAGAGGGCAATTCACCCCTCCACTTT